This TCR beta chain came from a study of cytomegalovirus exposure and HLA in healthy donors. General study findings and limits: Segments of the TCR beta V type were, in most cases, productive about 90% or about 30% of the time in an earlier analysis. CMV serostatus was the only immune exposure information that was available. A reported reduction in N-insertions relative to the 666-donor mean was seen in an Asian-associated ancestry cluster in a later analysis.

The study sampled nominally healthy donors, though unrecorded immune exposures were likely. In the PCR, 60 Vbeta and 13 Jbeta primers were used. Libraries were prepared by immunoSEQ multiplex PCR; TCRdb keeps only in-frame clonotypes and omits some of them. The sample consists of more than 85,000 clones, 9.4% of them appearing once. In its sample, this clone was seen a few times. No antigen is known for it. CDR1 is MDHEN and CDR2 is SYDVKM in the germline V gene. CDR3 length: 16 amino acids. The V and J ends lost 7 bases and 2 bases, in that order; junction bases with no gene match: 13. This clonotype was obtained from a man aged 50 to 59 in good health and CMV-seropositive. V and J are TRBV28 and TRBJ1-1; the match to TRBD1 covers 7 bases. Sequencing was carried out using PBMCs. CDR3 coding DNA: TGTGCCAGCACCAGAAGCACGGGACAGAGAAACACTGAAGCTTTCTTT. Amino acid sequence: CASTRSTGQRNTEAFF. The full variable domain, its missing parts supplied by reference TRBV28 and TRBJ1-1, is DVKVTQSSRYLVKRTGEKVFLECVQDMDHENMFWYRQDPGLGLRLIYFSYDVKMKEKGDIPEGYSVSREKKERFSLILESASTNQTSMYLCASTRSTGQRNTEAFFGQGTRLTVV.